These 6 T cell receptor beta chains originate from one sample sequenced in a study of read filtering for tumor transcriptome and immune sequencing. Molecular barcoded adaptors covering alpha/delta and beta/gamma chains were used on approximately 400 ng RNA. TCRdb re-analysed the reads in MiXCR, keeping a single row per CDR3 protein. The sample yields 90,000 or so distinct CDR3 sequences, roughly a fifth seen once. The sequenced material came from a population of CD138-negative cells sorted from bone marrow. Receptors originate from a donor at least 40 years old with multiple myeloma.

This clonotype was found many times. J is TRBJ2-5 and V is TRBV12-3 or TRBV12-4; 9 bases fit TRBD1. This CDR3 is 13 amino acids long. V dropped 7 bases and J dropped 5; count of bases not matched to a gene: 5. DNA of the CDR3: TGTGCCAGCAAAGACAGGGGGAGCGAGACCCAGTACTTC. Its protein product is CASKDRGSETQYF.

This clonotype was seen at least ten times. The rearrangement uses TRBV18 and TRBJ2-1; TRBD1 matches at 10 bases. Germline CDR1 is KGHSH and CDR2 is LQKENI. V shed 4 bases, J shed 2 bases, and the junction held 2 bases outside the gene matches. The CDR3 consists of 15 residues. CDR3 DNA: TGTGCCAGCTCACTAGGGACAGGGGCCTACAATGAGCAGTTCTTC. Its translation is CASSLGTGAYNEQFF.

For this clonotype: Possible read error: a much larger clone is one base away. Likely a read error: the CDR3 ends without its conserved phenylalanine or tryptophan. The chain combines TRBV6-2 or TRBV6-3 with TRBJ1-1, with TRBD1 as a possible D gene (5 bases). The V end lost 0 bases, the J end lost 3 bases, and 14 bases lay between the germline ends. Germline V CDR1 and CDR2: MNHEY, SVGEGT. CDR3 length: 16 amino acids. CDR3 protein: CASSYSRIQGYTEAFL. CDR3 coding DNA: TGTGCCAGCAGTTACTCGAGGATTCAGGGCTACACTGAAGCTTTCCTT.

This clonotype was seen only a few times. V and J are TRBV29-1 and TRBJ2-1; 8 bases align to TRBD2. CDR1 is SQVTM and CDR2 is ANQGSEA in the germline V gene. The CDR3 is made up of 12 amino acids. V lost 3 bases, J lost 9 bases, and 4 bases stayed unmatched. The CDR3 spells CSVDAGGFEQFF. The CDR3 nucleotides read TGCAGCGTTGACGCGGGGGGCTTTGAGCAGTTCTTC.

This clonotype was recorded many times. The chain couples TRBV28 to TRBJ2-3; 9 bases fit TRBD2. V trimming: 2 bases; J trimming: 0 bases; junction bases outside the gene matches: 12. The V gene's germline CDR1 is MDHEN and CDR2 SYDVKM. The CDR3 has 19 residues. In nucleotides, the CDR3 is TGTGCCAGCAGTTTAGGTGTCGGGCGGGGGGGTACTAGCACAGATACGCAGTATTTT. It yields the protein CASSLGVGRGGTSTDTQYF.

A few counts support this clonotype. The chain recombines TRBV7-8 with TRBJ2-7; D is unclear. Per the germline V gene, CDR1 is SGHVS and CDR2 is FQNEAQ. CDR3 size: 15 residues. V was cut by 1 base and J by 6 bases, with 16 bases left in between. CDR3 sequence: CASSLEGAPSAEQYF. The CDR3 bases are TGTGCCAGCAGCTTAGAAGGTGCTCCTTCGGCCGAGCAGTACTTC.